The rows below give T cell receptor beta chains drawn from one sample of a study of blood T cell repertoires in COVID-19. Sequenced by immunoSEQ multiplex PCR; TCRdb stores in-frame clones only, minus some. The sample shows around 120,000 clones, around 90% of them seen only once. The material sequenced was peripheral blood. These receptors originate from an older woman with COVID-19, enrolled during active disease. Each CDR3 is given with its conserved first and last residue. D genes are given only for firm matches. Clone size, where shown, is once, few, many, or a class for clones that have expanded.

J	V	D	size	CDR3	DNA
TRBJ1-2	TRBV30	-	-	CAWSLPGGAGYTF	TGTGCCTGGAGCCTACCGGGGGGAGCCGGCTACACCTTC
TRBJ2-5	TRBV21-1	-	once	CASSKGGRGSQETQYF	TGTGCCAGCAGCAAAGGCGGGCGGGGGTCTCAAGAGACCCAGTACTTC
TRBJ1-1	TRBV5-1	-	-	CASSFSVNTEAFF	TGCGCCAGCAGCTTTTCCGTAAACACTGAAGCTTTCTTT
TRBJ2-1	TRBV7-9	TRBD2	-	CASSLATWTSGYNEQFF	TGTGCCAGCAGCTTAGCTACATGGACTAGCGGCTACAATGAGCAGTTCTTC
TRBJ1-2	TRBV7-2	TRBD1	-	CASSLDAGGAGYGYTF	TGTGCCAGCAGCTTAGATGCAGGGGGCGCAGGCTATGGCTACACCTTC
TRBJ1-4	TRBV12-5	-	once	CASGLSPRQGPDEKLFF	TGTGCTAGTGGTTTGTCCCCACGACAAGGCCCGGATGAAAAACTGTTTTTT
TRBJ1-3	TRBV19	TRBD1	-	CASLPDRDSGNTIYF	TGTGCCAGTTTACCTGACAGGGACTCTGGAAACACCATATATTTT
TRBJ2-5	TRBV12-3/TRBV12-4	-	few	CASSLSPKETQYF	TGTGCCAGCAGTTTGTCCCCAAAAGAGACCCAGTACTTC
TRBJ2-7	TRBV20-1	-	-	CSARVGREQYF	TGCAGTGCTAGAGTCGGTCGGGAGCAGTACTTC
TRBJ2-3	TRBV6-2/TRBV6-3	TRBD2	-	CASSWSGGRDTQYF	TGTGCCAGCAGTTGGAGCGGGGGGCGGGATACGCAGTATTTT
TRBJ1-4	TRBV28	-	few	CASSFRAAEKLFF	TGTGCCAGCAGTTTCAGGGCGGCTGAAAAACTGTTTTTT
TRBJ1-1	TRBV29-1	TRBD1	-	CSGVKQGANTEAFF	TGCAGCGGCGTGAAACAGGGGGCGAACACTGAAGCTTTCTTT
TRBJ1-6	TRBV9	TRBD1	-	CASSVGQGYNSPLHF	TGTGCCAGCAGCGTAGGACAGGGTTACAATTCACCCCTCCACTTT
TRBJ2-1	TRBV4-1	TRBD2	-	CASSRTSGLSYYNEQFF	TGCGCCAGCAGCCGGACTAGCGGGCTTAGCTATTACAATGAGCAGTTCTTC
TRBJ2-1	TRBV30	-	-	CAWSVTFYNEQFF	TGTGCCTGGAGCGTAACTTTCTACAATGAGCAGTTCTTC
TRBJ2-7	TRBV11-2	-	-	CASSAPVSPYEQYF	TGTGCCAGCAGCGCGCCGGTTTCCCCCTACGAGCAGTACTTC
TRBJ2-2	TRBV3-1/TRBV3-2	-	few	CASSASGELFF	TGTGCCAGCAGCGCGTCAGGGGAGCTGTTTTTT
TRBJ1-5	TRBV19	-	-	CASSIEGEGGQPQHF	TGTGCCAGTAGTATAGAGGGGGAAGGAGGGCAGCCCCAGCATTTT
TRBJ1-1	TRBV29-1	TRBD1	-	CSVLRGPTEAFF	TGCAGCGTTCTCAGGGGGCCAACTGAAGCTTTCTTT
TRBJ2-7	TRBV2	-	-	CASSEGRGSYEQYF	TGTGCCAGCAGTGAGGGCAGGGGATCCTACGAGCAGTACTTC
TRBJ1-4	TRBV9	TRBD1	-	CASSEAGTANEKLFF	TGTGCCAGCAGCGAGGCCGGGACAGCTAATGAAAAACTGTTTTTT
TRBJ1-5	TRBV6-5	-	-	CASGRNSGQPQHF	TGTGCCAGCGGAAGAAATAGCGGTCAGCCCCAGCATTTT
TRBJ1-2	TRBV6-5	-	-	CASSYRDRTHGYTF	TGTGCCAGCAGTTACCGAGACAGGACCCATGGCTACACCTTC
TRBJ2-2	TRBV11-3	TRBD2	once	CASSLGGGRDTGELFF	TGTGCCAGCAGCTTAGGCGGGGGGCGGGACACCGGGGAGCTGTTTTTT
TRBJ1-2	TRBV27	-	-	CASSNRGFYGYTF	TGTGCCAGCAGTAATCGAGGATTCTATGGCTACACCTTC
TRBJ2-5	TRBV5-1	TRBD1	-	CASSRSGTGGGRETQYF	TGCGCCAGCAGCCGATCCGGGACAGGGGGCGGAAGGGAGACCCAGTACTTC
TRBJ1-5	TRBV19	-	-	CASSATGSGQPQHF	TGTGCCAGTAGCGCGACAGGCTCGGGTCAGCCCCAGCATTTT
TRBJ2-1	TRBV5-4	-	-	CASRSQEGGSYNEQFF	TGTGCCAGCCGCTCCCAGGAGGGGGGGTCCTACAATGAGCAGTTCTTC
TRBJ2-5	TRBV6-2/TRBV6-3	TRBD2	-	CASSYLAGGAVQETQYF	TGTGCCAGCAGTTACCTAGCGGGGGGTGCCGTCCAAGAGACCCAGTACTTC
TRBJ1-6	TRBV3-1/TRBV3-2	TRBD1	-	CASSQTSGGLSSPLHF	TGTGCCAGCAGCCAAACCTCAGGGGGCCTAAGTTCACCCCTCCACTTT
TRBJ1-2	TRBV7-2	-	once	CASSLGQNYGYTF	TGTGCCAGCAGCTTAGGGCAGAACTATGGCTACACCTTC
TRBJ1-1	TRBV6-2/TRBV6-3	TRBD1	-	CASSRGQGGVTEAFF	TGTGCCAGCAGCCGGGGACAGGGAGGCGTCACTGAAGCTTTCTTT
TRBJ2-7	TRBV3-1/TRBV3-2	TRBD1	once	CASSPGQGAGEQYF	TGTGCCAGCAGCCCAGGACAGGGGGCTGGAGAGCAGTACTTC
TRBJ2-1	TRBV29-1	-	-	CSVARLDEQFF	TGCAGCGTTGCCCGGTTGGATGAGCAGTTCTTC
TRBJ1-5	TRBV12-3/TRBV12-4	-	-	CASSLARDQPQHF	TGTGCCAGCAGTTTAGCGCGAGATCAGCCCCAGCATTTT
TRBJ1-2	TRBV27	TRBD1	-	CASSTVTGTYGYTF	TGTGCCAGCAGTACAGTGACAGGGACCTATGGCTACACCTTC
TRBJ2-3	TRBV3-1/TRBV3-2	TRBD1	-	CASSEGGLTDTQYF	TGTGCCAGCAGCGAAGGGGGCCTTACAGATACGCAGTATTTT
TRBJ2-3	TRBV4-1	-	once	CASSQVGPQGSTDTQYF	TGCGCCAGCAGCCAAGTCGGACCCCAGGGGTCCACAGATACGCAGTATTTT
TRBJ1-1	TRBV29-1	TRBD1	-	CSGGGQGFTEAFF	TGCAGCGGGGGCGGACAGGGATTCACTGAAGCTTTCTTT
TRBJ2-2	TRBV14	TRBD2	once	CASSRILAGAVNTGELFF	TGTGCCAGCAGCCGCATACTAGCGGGGGCGGTGAACACCGGGGAGCTGTTTTTT
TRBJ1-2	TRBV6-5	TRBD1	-	CASNPGTGYNYGYTF	TGTGCCAGCAACCCAGGGACAGGGTATAACTATGGCTACACCTTC
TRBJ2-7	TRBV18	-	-	CASSPGGHNEQYF	TGTGCCAGCTCACCCGGGGGGCACAACGAGCAGTACTTC
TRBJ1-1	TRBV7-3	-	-	CASSSRPNRGDTEAFF	TGTGCCAGCAGCTCCCGGCCGAACCGGGGAGATACTGAAGCTTTCTTT
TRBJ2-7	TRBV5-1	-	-	CASSLAGTPGNEQYF	TGCGCCAGCAGCTTGGCTGGGACACCCGGAAACGAGCAGTACTTC
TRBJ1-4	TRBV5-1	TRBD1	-	CASSRGTGIIQKLFF	TGCGCCAGCAGCCGGGGGACAGGGATCATTCAAAAACTGTTTTTT
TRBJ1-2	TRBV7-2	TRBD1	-	CASSRQGIDGYTF	TGTGCCAGCAGCCGACAGGGGATTGATGGCTACACCTTC
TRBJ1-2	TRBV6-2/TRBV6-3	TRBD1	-	CASSYSTGLGYTF	TGTGCCAGCAGTTACTCGACAGGGCTCGGCTACACCTTC
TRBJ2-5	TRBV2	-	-	CASLGGYLGTQYF	TGTGCCAGCTTGGGGGGTTACTTGGGGACCCAGTACTTC
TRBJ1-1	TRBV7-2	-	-	CASSPHSGGVTEAFF	TGTGCCAGCAGCCCCCATTCCGGAGGGGTCACTGAAGCTTTCTTT
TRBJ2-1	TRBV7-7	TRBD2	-	CASSLVELAGYNEQFF	TGTGCTAGCAGCTTAGTCGAGCTAGCGGGATACAATGAGCAGTTCTTC
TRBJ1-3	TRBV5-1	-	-	CASSLVSGNTIYF	TGCGCCAGCAGCTTGGTATCTGGAAACACCATATATTTT
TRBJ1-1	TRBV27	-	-	CASSANRAMNTEAFF	TGTGCCAGCAGTGCAAACAGGGCAATGAACACTGAAGCTTTCTTT
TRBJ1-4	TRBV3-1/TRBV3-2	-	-	CASSRIQGGEKLFF	TGTGCCAGCAGCCGAATACAGGGCGGTGAAAAACTGTTTTTT
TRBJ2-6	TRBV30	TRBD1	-	CAWSRGTGAGANVLTF	TGTGCCTGGAGCAGAGGTACAGGGGCTGGGGCCAACGTCCTGACTTTC
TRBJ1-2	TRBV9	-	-	CASSVVGAAAELTF	TGTGCCAGCAGCGTAGTAGGGGCCGCTGCCGAATTGACCTTC
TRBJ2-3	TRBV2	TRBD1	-	CASSGGQGAGDTQYF	TGTGCCAGCAGCGGGGGACAGGGGGCGGGAGATACGCAGTATTTT
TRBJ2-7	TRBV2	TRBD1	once	CASSTGTGNPYEQYF	TGTGCCAGCAGTACTGGGACAGGGAATCCCTACGAGCAGTACTTC